This T cell receptor beta chain was sequenced in a study of T cells in Graves' hyperthyroidism and ophthalmopathy (dated by TCRdb to between 2017 and 2020). Study-level background: Peripheral blood samples were taken at initial diagnosis, before any treatment was given. In about 6 Graves' hyperthyroidism patients, the study also compared T-cell repertoires from thyroid tissue with T-cell repertoires from blood. Prospective prediction of ophthalmopathy was tested in an independent validation cohort of fewer than 20 hyperthyroidism patients and 17 patients who later progressed to ophthalmopathy. The roughly 100 discovery patients were divided at random into training and test sets in a 7:3 ratio. Following sampling, methimazole starting at 30 mg daily was given to hyperthyroidism patients, and high-dose intravenous methylprednisolone was given to ophthalmopathy patients. A discovery cohort of approximately 97 patients, 43 with Graves' ophthalmopathy and about 60 with stable Graves' hyperthyroidism, was used to find distinguishing TCR V-J signatures. The paper reports TCR Vbeta CDR3 sequencing of 135 peripheral blood samples: under 45 ophthalmopathy, fewer than 80 hyperthyroidism and around 17 progressor patients. General findings and caveats noted by the study authors: In validation, the model predicted progression to ophthalmopathy with approximately 71% sensitivity and approximately 72% specificity, a median of 6.5 months before onset. A model built on a 13 V-J signature distinguished ophthalmopathy from stable hyperthyroidism, reaching 85% to 90% sensitivity and 81.08% specificity in cross-validation and 80%/75% in testing. Sample size was not statistically predetermined, and blinding of investigators to group allocation was not performed. Blood samples also contained most of the expanded thyroid clonotypes (frequency above 0.001), which suggests that blood repertoires may reflect thyroid immune responses.

This clonotype was seen repeatedly, ten times or more. There is no known antigen for this receptor. It has no much larger one-base neighbor in the sample; base qualities were not kept. TCR beta CDR3 regions were amplified from RNA transcripts. The first round of RT-PCR for the TCR CDR3 was performed with the HTBI primer set and the Qiagen OneStep RT-PCR kit. The libraries were constructed in a second round of multiplex PCR and then size-selected and purified. Libraries were sequenced paired-end with 100 bp reads on an Illumina HiSeq2000. As for the authors' bioinformatics: SOAPnuke was used to process the raw data, removing reads that contained adapters or uncalled bases, had a mean Phred below 15, or lacked an exact match to the constant primer or identifier. High-quality paired reads were merged with COPE v1.2.5, and unique nucleotide sequences were defined as clonotypes. Clonotypes were aligned to IMGT TRBV, TRBD and TRBJ reference segments using MiTCR v1.1. Only V-J combinations with frequency above 0.0001, covering 99.2% of repertoires, were analysed. The TCS score was defined as the ratio of F50 (clonal expansion) to E x V (chaos), calculated using BLOSUM62-based TCRdist between CDR3 peptides within each V-J. Welch's t-statistics and random forest reduced fewer than 600 V-J features to some 14, which were used in a naive Bayes classifier (R e1071). TCRdb took the public reads, trimmed them with fastp at Q25, ran MiXCR for clone calling and kept in-frame beta chains. One record per CDR3 amino acid sequence lists the most common genes and DNA. Here the V and J calls rest on TCRdb's processing, not on the authors' analysis. Present in this sample are about 210,000 distinct CDR3 sequences, 15% to 20% of which were seen just once. The ten largest clones represent under 65% of the sample.

Graves' hyperthyroidism was defined as stable when no progression to ophthalmopathy occurred over 18 months of follow-up. Hyperthyroidism patients were newly diagnosed, with disease duration under 2 months, and aged 18 to 65 years. Exclusion was applied to patients with uncontrolled infections, other autoimmune diseases, pregnancy or lactation. Diagnoses were based on clinical symptoms, serum thyroxine and TRAb, thyroid ultrasound and orbital computed tomography. PBMCs were isolated from 10 ml of fresh peripheral blood by Ficoll-Paque density gradient centrifugation. Total RNA was extracted with Trizol reagent, and quality was checked on an Agilent 2100 Bioanalyzer. Trimming leaves V shorter by 5 bases and J shorter by 0 bases, with the junction holding 12 bases beyond the gene matches. There are 17 amino acids in the CDR3, from cysteine to phenylalanine inclusive. The DNA shown is the 51-base CDR3, in frame from base 1. The germline V gene sets CDR1 to MNHNS and CDR2 to SASEGT.

This clonotype was sampled from a man aged 45-65 years with Graves' hyperthyroidism. The chain is made from TRBV6-1 and TRBJ2-5, and 7 junction bases match TRBD1. Material: blood. CDR3 region: CASSPGPQTGYQETQYF. The sequenced DNA: TGTGCCAGCAGTCCCGGCCCCCAGACAGGGTACCAAGAGACCCAGTACTTC.